These T cell receptor beta chains were read from a single sample in a study of PD-1 blockade in mismatch repair-deficient tumors. Libraries were prepared by immunoSEQ multiplex PCR; TCRdb keeps only in-frame clonotypes and omits some of them. The sample consists of tens of thousands of clones, 65% to 85% of them appearing once. The sample in question was peripheral blood, obtained roughly 19 weeks after starting pembrolizumab. The receptor set was obtained from an adult with mismatch repair-deficient cancer. The CDR3 runs from the conserved cysteine through the conserved F or W. Fields, in order: clone size, V gene, J gene, D gene, CDR3 protein, CDR3 DNA. The D gene is left open where the match is weak. A row's size may be missing; if present it is once, few, many or a size class.

>-|TRBV25-1|TRBJ1-2|-
CATVGGGYGYTF
TGTGCCACAGTGGGGGGGGGCTATGGCTACACCTTC
>-|TRBV5-1|TRBJ1-4|-
CASSSRGGEEKLFF
TGCGCCAGCAGCTCCCGCGGAGGGGAGGAAAAACTGTTTTTT
>-|TRBV11-2|TRBJ2-7|TRBD2
CASGFRGGSSPYEQYF
TGTGCCAGCGGATTTCGGGGCGGGAGTTCTCCCTACGAGCAGTACTTC
>-|TRBV5-8|TRBJ1-5|TRBD1
CASSFRNRGSNQPQHF
TGTGCCAGCAGCTTTCGTAACAGGGGGAGCAATCAGCCCCAGCATTTT
>-|TRBV4-2|TRBJ2-7|TRBD1
CASSWGTVSYEQYF
TGTGCCAGCAGCTGGGGGACAGTCTCCTACGAGCAGTACTTC
>-|TRBV14|TRBJ2-7|-
CASSQDTGSYEQYF
TGTGCCAGCAGCCAAGACACGGGTTCCTACGAGCAGTACTTC
>once|TRBV6-5|TRBJ2-1|-
CASSYRLAFDEQFF
TGTGCCAGCAGTTACCGGCTAGCTTTCGATGAGCAGTTCTTC
>once|TRBV14|TRBJ2-1|-
CASSPPGHGSYNEQFF
TGTGCCAGCAGCCCCCCGGGACACGGCTCTTACAATGAGCAGTTCTTC
>-|TRBV5-1|TRBJ2-7|-
CASSLEGGYEQYF
TGCGCCAGCAGCTTGGAGGGTGGGTACGAGCAGTACTTC
>few|TRBV5-4|TRBJ1-2|TRBD1
CASSLDRGTYGYTF
TGTGCCAGCAGCTTGGACAGGGGTACCTATGGCTACACCTTC
>-|TRBV9|TRBJ2-2|TRBD1
CASSPGTGTTGELFF
TGTGCCAGCAGCCCAGGGACAGGGACCACCGGGGAGCTGTTTTTT
>-|TRBV11-2|TRBJ2-1|-
CASSQYSVDNEQFF
TGTGCCAGCAGCCAATATAGCGTTGACAATGAGCAGTTCTTC
>-|TRBV7-3|TRBJ2-2|TRBD1
CASSYRGGTGELFF
TGTGCCAGCAGCTACAGGGGTGGAACCGGGGAGCTGTTTTTT
>-|TRBV10-3|TRBJ1-1|-
CATGSGAF
TGTGCCACCGGGAGTGGGGCTTTC
>once|TRBV19|TRBJ2-3|-
CASTSPITDTQYF
TGTGCCAGTACTTCCCCCATCACAGATACGCAGTATTTT
>-|TRBV5-1|TRBJ1-1|-
CASSLQYPLNTEAFF
TGCGCCAGCAGCTTACAGTATCCACTGAACACTGAAGCTTTCTTT
>-|TRBV13|TRBJ2-7|TRBD1
CASSTKGTGGVYEQYF
TGTGCCAGCAGCACCAAGGGGACAGGGGGCGTATACGAGCAGTACTTC
>once|TRBV18|TRBJ1-1|-
CASSPLVRNTEAFF
TGTGCCAGCTCACCGCTCGTTCGGAACACTGAAGCTTTCTTT
>-|TRBV27|TRBJ1-1|-
CASSLSSGTGSFF
TGTGCCAGCAGTTTATCGTCGGGGACTGGGTCTTTCTTT
>-|TRBV6-6|TRBJ2-1|-
CASNGLLNNEQFF
TGTGCCAGCAACGGTCTACTAAACAATGAGCAGTTCTTC
>-|TRBV6-1|TRBJ2-6|-
CASNPARGANVLTF
TGTGCCAGCAACCCGGCTAGGGGGGCCAACGTCCTGACTTTC
>once|TRBV18|TRBJ2-5|TRBD1
CASSQGAEGETQYF
TGTGCCAGCTCACAGGGGGCGGAAGGAGAGACCCAGTACTTC
>-|TRBV19|TRBJ1-2|-
CASSIDRKREDGYTF
TGTGCCAGTAGTATAGATCGAAAAAGGGAAGATGGCTACACCTTC
>-|TRBV5-4|TRBJ2-4|TRBD1
CASSLRDRGQYIQYF
TGTGCCAGCAGCTTGAGGGACAGGGGGCAATACATTCAGTACTTC
>-|TRBV6-5|TRBJ2-1|TRBD2
CASSYSRTSGYNEQFF
TGTGCCAGCAGTTACTCACGGACTAGCGGCTACAATGAGCAGTTCTTC
>few|TRBV2|TRBJ2-7|TRBD2
CASSASLAGSYEQYF
TGTGCCAGCAGTGCTAGTCTAGCGGGATCCTACGAGCAGTACTTC
>few|TRBV5-4|TRBJ2-7|TRBD2
CASSLVASGSHEQYF
TGTGCCAGCAGCTTGGTGGCCAGCGGGAGCCACGAGCAGTACTTC
>-|TRBV10-3|TRBJ1-1|-
CAISVGESNTEAFF
TGTGCCATCAGTGTCGGAGAATCGAACACTGAAGCTTTCTTT
>-|TRBV6-6|TRBJ2-1|TRBD1
CASSFGGQGGRNEQFF
TGTGCCAGCAGTTTCGGCGGACAGGGGGGTCGGAATGAGCAGTTCTTC
>-|TRBV5-5|TRBJ2-1|TRBD2
CASSLASSGRHGNEQFF
TGTGCCAGCAGCTTGGCTTCTAGCGGACGCCACGGGAATGAGCAGTTCTTC
>-|TRBV7-9|TRBJ2-3|-
CASSPGVDSSTDTQYF
TGTGCCAGCAGCCCGGGGGTAGACTCTAGCACAGATACGCAGTATTTT
>-|TRBV11-2|TRBJ1-2|-
CASSHRQGGYTF
TGTGCCAGCAGCCACCGCCAGGGTGGCTACACCTTC
>-|TRBV7-3|TRBJ2-1|TRBD2
CASSSSPGTSGSNEQFF
TGTGCCAGCAGCTCGAGCCCGGGCACTAGCGGGAGTAATGAGCAGTTCTTC
>-|TRBV4-3|TRBJ2-7|TRBD1
CASSQQTGTGSSYEQYF
TGCGCCAGCAGCCAACAAACCGGGACAGGGAGCTCCTACGAGCAGTACTTC
>-|TRBV9|TRBJ1-5|-
CASSVVPIRQGCPNQPQHF
TGTGCCAGCAGCGTAGTCCCGATCAGGCAGGGTTGTCCCAATCAGCCCCAGCATTTT
>-|TRBV7-3|TRBJ2-1|-
CASSPTVMGEQFF
TGTGCCAGCAGCCCGACGGTGATGGGTGAGCAGTTCTTC
>-|TRBV28|TRBJ2-5|-
CASSLVEETQYF
TGTGCCAGCAGTTTGGTCGAGGAGACCCAGTACTTC
>-|TRBV5-4|TRBJ2-1|TRBD2
CASSRKREGPNEQFF
TGTGCCAGCAGCAGAAAGCGGGAGGGCCCGAATGAGCAGTTCTTC
>-|TRBV4-3|TRBJ1-3|-
CASSLTTIAGNTIYF
TGCGCCAGCAGCCTCACGACGATAGCTGGAAACACCATATATTTT
>-|TRBV21-1|TRBJ2-3|-
CASSDRDRVTSGHTDTQYF
TGTGCCAGCAGCGACCGGGACAGGGTGACTAGCGGGCACACAGATACGCAGTATTTT
>-|TRBV29-1|TRBJ1-2|TRBD1
CSVPQGVDGYTF
TGCAGCGTACCGCAGGGGGTGGATGGCTACACCTTC
>-|TRBV10-3|TRBJ1-1|-
CAISDNVNLEAFF
TGTGCCATCAGTGACAACGTTAACCTTGAAGCTTTCTTT
>-|TRBV11-3|TRBJ2-7|-
CASSQRGSYEQYF
TGTGCCAGCAGCCAGAGAGGGTCCTACGAGCAGTACTTC
>-|TRBV9|TRBJ2-2|-
CASSVAPQTGELFF
TGTGCCAGCAGCGTAGCTCCCCAAACCGGGGAGCTGTTTTTT
>-|TRBV7-2|TRBJ2-5|-
CASSLYRQAAGETQYF
TGTGCCAGCAGCTTATATCGGCAGGCCGCGGGGGAGACCCAGTACTTC
>-|TRBV2|TRBJ1-4|-
CASRSFTGNFPTNEKLFF
TGTGCCAGCAGGAGCTTTACAGGAAATTTCCCAACTAATGAAAAACTGTTTTTT
>few|TRBV27|TRBJ2-2|-
CASSRVLADPNTGELFF
TGTGCCAGCAGTCGGGTCCTCGCGGACCCGAACACCGGGGAGCTGTTTTTT
>-|TRBV11-2|TRBJ2-7|-
CASSLTVSYEQYF
TGTGCCAGCAGCTTGACCGTCTCCTACGAGCAGTACTTC
>-|TRBV27|TRBJ2-1|-
CASSIRDPKQDNEQFF
TGTGCCAGCAGTATCCGGGACCCGAAGCAAGACAATGAGCAGTTCTTC
>-|TRBV5-5|TRBJ2-7|TRBD2
CASSSTWSGGYYEQYF
TGTGCCAGCAGTTCAACGTGGTCGGGAGGGTACTACGAGCAGTACTTC
>-|TRBV6-6|TRBJ1-1|-
CASRDPILNTEAFF
TGTGCCAGCAGGGACCCTATCTTGAACACTGAAGCTTTCTTT
>few|TRBV9|TRBJ2-5|-
CASSVPGLQETQYF
TGTGCCAGCAGCGTACCTGGACTGCAAGAGACCCAGTACTTC